The T cell receptor (beta chain) described here comes from a study of early T cells in non-severe SARS-CoV-2 infection. Whole-study context: It was bulk RNA from unsorted whole blood that was sequenced, and the chains were unpaired. Notes on the study in general: Anti-spike CD8 responses were favored in VDJdb matching, and private and CD4 specificities were missed.

Unique molecular identifiers were affixed to single, distinct cDNA molecules. One entry per CDR3 protein results from TCRdb running MiXCR on the 5' RACE reads. This repertoire shows more than 65,000 distinct CDR3 sequences, about 13% found once; its top ten account for around 1.5%. Trimming removed 4 bases at V and 4 bases at J, with 17 bases between. CDR3 length: 16 residues. Germline V gene sequence: CDR1 SGDLS, CDR2 YYNGEE. Notes on this clonotype: Its matching antigen is unknown.

This TCR came from an adult who was a healthcare worker with PCR-confirmed SARS-CoV-2 infection or an uninfected control (not recorded which). Sequences were obtained from whole blood. J is TRBJ2-2 and V is TRBV9, with D unclear. The CDR3 spells CASSRRTFRGTGELFF. The CDR3 DNA sequence: TGTGCCAGCAGCCGGCGGACCTTCCGAGGCACCGGGGAGCTGTTTTTT.